A selection of T cell receptor beta chains follows, all from one sample in a study of technical replicates of blood from a few donors. TCRdb's copy holds only in-frame clones and misses some; the assay was immunoSEQ multiplex PCR. The sample holds roughly 70,000 clones, 90% seen once. Sequencing was carried out using PBMCs. The source of these receptors is a human donor in good health. Some clones in this sample may be carry-over from other donors' samples. Both conserved end residues are part of each CDR3. Each record gives: V gene, clone size, D gene, J gene, CDR3 DNA, CDR3 protein. D genes are given only for firm matches. Where a row states a size, it is once, few, many or the class of an expanded clone; other rows omit it.

TRBV6-5	.	.	TRBJ1-1	TGTGCCAGCAGTTACTCCAGGGGTACTGAAGCTTTCTTT	CASSYSRGTEAFF
TRBV7-2	once	TRBD2	TRBJ2-5	TGTGCCAGCAGCTTGGCGGGGGTAGGAGAGACCCAGTACTTC	CASSLAGVGETQYF
TRBV19	once	.	TRBJ2-6	TGTGCCAGTAGTATTAGGGGCAACTCTGGGGCCAACGTCCTGACTTTC	CASSIRGNSGANVLTF
TRBV7-6	once	.	TRBJ1-5	TGTGCCAGCAGCAGGGGTTCGAGCAATCAGCCCCAGCATTTT	CASSRGSSNQPQHF
TRBV13	.	TRBD1	TRBJ1-1	TGTGCCAGCAGCCCCCGGTCCCCAGGGGGCAACACTGAAGCTTTCTTT	CASSPRSPGGNTEAFF
TRBV5-1	once	TRBD1	TRBJ2-1	TGCGCCAGCAGCTTTACAGGGGGCACGTACAATGAGCAGTTCTTC	CASSFTGGTYNEQFF
TRBV7-6	.	.	TRBJ2-3	TGTGCCAGCAGCTTAGGAGGGGGGGCCGATACGCAGTATTTT	CASSLGGGADTQYF
TRBV15	.	TRBD1	TRBJ2-7	TGTGCCACCAGCAGAGCAACCGGGACAGGGTTCAACGAGCAGTACTTC	CATSRATGTGFNEQYF
TRBV15	.	.	TRBJ2-4	TGTGCCACCAGCCCTGCTTGGCCGAGCGCGTCTCAAGTAGCCAAAAACATTCAGTACTTC	CATSPAWPSASQVAKNIQYF
TRBV5-1	.	TRBD2	TRBJ2-5	TGCGCCAGCAGTACCGGGACTAGCGGGTGGAGACAAGAGACCCAGTACTTC	CASSTGTSGWRQETQYF
TRBV5-4	.	TRBD1	TRBJ1-1	TGTGCCAGCAGCTTGGACTATAGTGGACAGGGGGGGGGTGACACTGAAGCTTTCTTT	CASSLDYSGQGGGDTEAFF
TRBV30	.	TRBD1	TRBJ1-2	TGTGCCTGTACACAGGGGGCCTATGGCTACACCTTC	CACTQGAYGYTF
TRBV10-3	.	.	TRBJ2-3	TGTGCCACCCGCGGCATTACCACAGATACGCAGTATTTT	CATRGITTDTQYF
TRBV4-3	.	TRBD2	TRBJ2-3	TGCGCCAGCAGCCAAGGGTCCCCTAGTGCGGGAGGCCTCACAGATACGCAGTATTTT	CASSQGSPSAGGLTDTQYF
TRBV6-1	once	TRBD2	TRBJ2-5	TGTGCCAGCAAATCGGGAGGGCAGGGAGAGACCCAGTACTTC	CASKSGGQGETQYF
TRBV7-2	.	.	TRBJ1-3	TGTGCCAGCAGCTTAGTCAGATCTGGAAACACCATATATTTT	CASSLVRSGNTIYF
TRBV6-1	.	TRBD1	TRBJ2-5	TGTGCCAGCAGCGCTACTCCAGGGGGCGCGGAGACCCAGTACTTC	CASSATPGGAETQYF
TRBV6-5	.	TRBD1	TRBJ2-1	TGTGCCAGCAGTTCCACGGACAGGGGGCTCTACAATGAGCAGTTCTTC	CASSSTDRGLYNEQFF
TRBV2	.	.	TRBJ1-3	TGTGCCAGCAGACGGTTCTCTGGAAACACCATATATTTT	CASRRFSGNTIYF
TRBV4-2	.	TRBD1	TRBJ2-7	TGTGCCAGCAGCCTTTCCGAGGGGACAGATTCATCTTTCCAGTACTTC	CASSLSEGTDSSFQYF
TRBV7-2	.	.	TRBJ2-6	TGTGCCAGCAGCTTCCCTAGAGCGGCTGGGGCCAACGTCCTGACTTTC	CASSFPRAAGANVLTF
TRBV6-1	.	TRBD1	TRBJ1-5	TGTGCCAGCAGTGGCGGGGACAGGGGAAGCAATCAGCCCCAGCATTTT	CASSGGDRGSNQPQHF
TRBV20-1	.	.	TRBJ2-7	TGCAGTGCTATCCAGGGAAAAGAGCAGTACTTC	CSAIQGKEQYF
TRBV6-6	.	.	TRBJ2-3	TGTGCCAGCAGAACACTAGTTTGGGGTACGCAGTATTTT	CASRTLVWGTQYF
TRBV4-1	.	TRBD2	TRBJ2-1	TGCGCCAGCAGCCAAGATTATCGGCTAGCGGGAGGTCACAATGAGCAGTTCTTC	CASSQDYRLAGGHNEQFF
TRBV19	.	.	TRBJ2-6	TGTGCCAGTAGTAGGGGGGACTCTGGGGCCAACGTCCTGACTTTC	CASSRGDSGANVLTF